The clone carrying this T cell receptor (beta chain) was observed at least ten times. Its antigen is unidentified. The authors prepared the TCRbeta library with unique molecular identifiers. TCRdb ran MiXCR on the PCR reads and lists one entry per CDR3 protein. The sample records fewer than 550,000 distinct CDR3 sequences, about an eighth being singletons. This entry comes from a study of T-cell reconstitution after alpha-beta-depleted transplantation in children. V lost 5 bases, J lost 0 bases, and 11 bases lay in between. There are 15 residues in the CDR3. Per germline, CDR1 SEHNR and CDR2 FQNEAQ (reference sequence). Whole-study findings and limits: Alpha-beta T cells present about two months after transplant were reported to originate from several hundred expanded graft clones. Diversity and T-cell counts at one year after transplant derived mostly from new T cells.

V is TRBV7-9 and J is TRBJ1-5; unclear D gene. The clonotype comes from a female patient between 2 and 15 years old who had a stem cell transplant for aplastic anemia, so the T cells may come from the graft donor. This material consisted of PBMCs, mostly from graft donor cells, taken 180 days after TCRalphabeta/CD19-depleted stem cell transplant. This chain's CDR3 is CASSPGPISNQPQHF. The DNA for the CDR3 is TGTGCCAGCAGCCCGGGCCCGATTAGCAATCAGCCCCAGCATTTT.